These 6 T cell receptor beta chains originate from one sample sequenced in a study of shared clonotypes between healthy human individuals. TCRdb's table, derived via immunoSEQ multiplex PCR, lists solely in-frame clones and lacks some. The sample includes some 2,400,000 clones, approximately 94% seen only once; the top ten take 0.1% to 0.15%. The sequencing sample was made of naive CD4+ T cells sorted from blood. The subset denotes: CD45RA+ positively selected. All receptors derive from a man aged 18 to 30 in good health.

The chain recombines TRBV7-6 with TRBJ2-2; D gene unclear. CDR1 is SGHVS and CDR2 is FNYEAQ in the germline V gene. The V end was cut by 4 bases, the J end by 5 bases, with 8 bases between. This CDR3 comprises 13 residues. The CDR3 loop is CASSSDQTGELFF. CDR3 coding DNA: TGTGCCAGCAGCTCCGACCAGACCGGGGAGCTGTTTTTT.

The gene calls are TRBV18 and TRBJ1-5; TRBD1 might be the D (6 bases). Germline CDR1 reads KGHSH; CDR2 reads LQKENI. The germline V and J ends were trimmed by 4 bases and 6 bases, with 13 bases remaining between them. This CDR3 has 14 amino acids. The CDR3 bases are TGTGCCAGCTCACTACAGGGAGGGGGTCAGCCCCAGCATTTT. It is translated as CASSLQGGGQPQHF.

The gene calls are TRBV9 and TRBJ2-1, with D tentatively TRBD2 (6 bases). Between the trimmed V and J ends, which lost 3 bases and 9 bases, there was a span of 16 bases. The CDR3 runs to 14 residues. Germline CDR1 is SGDLS and CDR2 is YYNGEE. The CDR3 loop reads CASSEISGSAEQFF. The CDR3 DNA sequence: TGTGCCAGCAGCGAAATTAGCGGATCGGCTGAGCAGTTCTTC.

The chain joins TRBV5-1 to TRBJ2-5; 8 bases fit TRBD1. In germline, CDR1 is SGHRS, CDR2 YFSETQ. V was clipped by 3 bases and J by 6 bases; unmatched bases: 10. The CDR3 totals 15 residues. CDR3 residues: CASSWTGTGEKTQYF. The CDR3 bases are TGCGCCAGCAGCTGGACAGGGACGGGAGAAAAGACCCAGTACTTC.

This chain uses TRBV6-1 with TRBJ2-7; D gene ambiguous. Looked up from germline, CDR1 is MNHNS and CDR2 is SASEGT. Trimming pared 2 bases from V and 1 base from J, leaving 6 bases between. This CDR3 contains 13 residues. The CDR3 region has the DNA TGTGCCAGCAGTGAAACAGTTTCCTACGAGCAGTACTTC. Translated: CASSETVSYEQYF.

The V gene is TRBV18, the J gene TRBJ2-1; TRBD2 aligns across 11 bases. CDR1 is KGHSH, CDR2 LQKENI, per germline. The V gene end was trimmed by 3 bases and the J gene end by 12 bases; junction bases not matched to a gene: 4. This CDR3 has 13 residues. CDR3 region: CASSPGTSGVQFF. The CDR3 DNA is TGTGCCAGCTCACCCGGGACTAGCGGAGTGCAGTTCTTC.